The 28 T cell receptor beta chains reported below all come from one sample, sequenced in a study of identical twins. TCRdb ran MiXCR on the 5' RACE reads and lists one entry per CDR3 protein. The table records roughly 630,000 distinct CDR3 sequences, 7.1% of them present only once. These data were also filed under a second study, of yellow fever vaccine responses in identical twins.

The sample taken for sequencing was PBMCs. Every receptor here comes from a woman aged 18-30 years in good health.

This clonotype was found a few times. The chain uses TRBV5-1 and TRBJ2-7; D tentatively fits TRBD1 or TRBD2 (5 bases each). The CDR3 spans 16 residues. Germline values: CDR1 SGHRS, CDR2 YFSETQ. Trimming cost V 4 bases and J 4 bases, with 21 bases left between them. The CDR3 here is CASSTTTGGFPYEQYF. CDR3 nucleotide sequence: TGCGCCAGCAGCACTACCACAGGAGGTTTTCCGTACGAGCAGTACTTC.

Many counts were recorded for this clonotype. The rearrangement joins TRBV29-1 to TRBJ1-1; 7 bases align to TRBD1. CDR1 SQVTM and CDR2 ANQGSEA come from the germline V gene. The junction had 11 bases not matched to a gene; V was cut back by 1 base and J by 6 bases. The CDR3 extends over 15 amino acids. The CDR3 DNA follows: TGCAGCGTTGAAGGCCGGGAGGGGGCTGGCGCTGAAGCTTTCTTT. Its protein is CSVEGREGAGAEAFF.

This clonotype was seen more than once but under ten times. The genes are TRBV7-2 and TRBJ2-7, with 15 bases aligning to TRBD2. CDR3 length: 16 residues. V lost 5 bases, J lost 5 bases, and 7 bases stayed unmatched. Germline V gene lookup returns CDR1 SGHTA and CDR2 FQGNSA. For the CDR3, the DNA is TGTGCCAGCAGCCAAGGGACTAGCGGGAGGCTTAACGAGCAGTACTTC. It specifies CASSQGTSGRLNEQYF. Full variable domain (rest looked up from reference TRBV7-2 and TRBJ2-7): GAGVSQSPSNKVTEKGKDVELRCDPISGHTALYWYRQSLGQGLEFLIYFQGNSAPDKSGLPSDRFSAERTGGSVSTLTIQRTQQEDSAVYLCASSQGTSGRLNEQYFGPGTRLTVT.

This clonotype was seen a few times. This chain joins TRBV28 and TRBJ2-7, with 15 bases aligning to TRBD2. V dropped 3 bases and J dropped 2; count of bases not matched to a gene: 5. From germline, CDR1 is MDHEN and CDR2 SYDVKM. The CDR3 length is 17 residues. The CDR3 sequence: CASSLGTSGRPTYEQYF. The CDR3 DNA reads TGTGCCAGCAGTTTGGGGACTAGCGGGAGGCCGACCTACGAGCAGTACTTC.

The V gene is TRBV5-1, the J gene TRBJ2-5, with D possibly being TRBD2 (5 bases). Trimming pared 7 bases from V and 1 base from J, leaving 14 bases between. Germline loops: CDR1 SGHRS, CDR2 YFSETQ. CDR3 length: 14 amino acids. The CDR3 region is CASRLTGSQETQYF. The DNA of the CDR3 is TGCGCCAGCCGCCTAACGGGATCCCAAGAGACCCAGTACTTC.

The table lists this clonotype with a few counts. V gene TRBV10-1 combines with J gene TRBJ2-5, with unresolved D. The V gene's germline CDR1 is WNHNN and CDR2 SYGVQD (reference sequence). The CDR3 loop spans 13 amino acids. Deletions cut 3 bases from V and 9 bases from J, with 14 bases between. The CDR3 DNA reads as TGCGCCAGCAGTGATAACCGATTGGCGGCCCAGTACTTC. This codes for CASSDNRLAAQYF.

The J gene is TRBJ2-5, the V gene TRBV20-1; TRBD2 matches 7 bases. This CDR3 contains 15 residues. Germline V gene lookup returns CDR1 DFQATT and CDR2 SNEGSKA (reference sequence). V was clipped by 1 base and J by 4 bases; unmatched bases: 9. CDR3 DNA: TGCAGTGCTAGAGCGGCAGGGAGGGAAATAGAGACCCAGTACTTC. Its translation is CSARAAGREIETQYF.

In this sample, this clonotype turned up many times. V and J are TRBV5-1 and TRBJ2-4; 11 nucleotides align to TRBD2. With 5 bases clipped from V and 8 bases from J, the junction kept 9 bases outside the gene matches. CDR3 length: 15 residues. Germline CDR1 and CDR2: SGHRS and YFSETQ. CDR3 in DNA: TGCGCCAGCAGTTCACTAACTAGCGGGAGTGACATTCAGTACTTC. This encodes CASSSLTSGSDIQYF.

In this sample, this clonotype turned up many times. The chain recombines TRBV10-3 with TRBJ2-3, with 10 bases matching TRBD2. The V gene's germline CDR1 is ENHRY and CDR2 SYGVKD. The CDR3 is 16 amino acids. The V gene end was trimmed by 6 bases and the J gene end by 1 base; junction bases not matched to a gene: 7. In nucleotides, the CDR3 is TGTGCCATCAGAGCGGGGGGGCCGTTGGGCACAGATACGCAGTATTTT. Protein: CAIRAGGPLGTDTQYF.

The rearrangement joins TRBV28 to TRBJ2-1; D is perhaps TRBD1 (5 bases). The CDR3 totals 15 residues. Germline V lookup: CDR1 MDHEN, CDR2 SYDVKM. Trimming removed 6 bases at V and 0 bases at J, with 12 bases between. The CDR3 bases are TGTGCCAGCAGAACCGACAGCAACTCCTACAATGAGCAGTTCTTC. Its protein is CASRTDSNSYNEQFF.

This clonotype was recorded a few times. This chain uses TRBV7-9 with TRBJ2-7, with TRBD1 matching 10 bases. Losses at the gene ends were 5 bases for V and 7 bases for J; bases not matched to a gene: 8. CDR1 SEHNR and CDR2 FQNEAQ come from the germline V gene (reference sequence). The CDR3 sequence is 14 residues long. CDR3 protein: CASSHGDRGMEQYF. CDR3 nucleotides: TGTGCCAGCAGCCATGGGGACAGGGGAATGGAGCAGTACTTC. Complete variable domain (other parts from reference TRBV7-9 and TRBJ2-7): DTGVSQNPRHKITKRGQNVTFRCDPISEHNRLYWYRQTLGQGPEFLTYFQNEAQLEKSRLLSDRFSAERPKGSFSTLEIQRTEQGDSAMYLCASSHGDRGMEQYFGPGTRLTVT.

This chain's CDR3 is CASSVDGQPEAFF. CDR3 nucleotides: TGTGCCAGCAGCGTAGATGGACAGCCTGAAGCTTTCTTT. The genes are TRBV9 and TRBJ1-1, with a tentative D call TRBD1 (6 bases). CDR1 and CDR2 (germline): SGDLS, YYNGEE. Trimming pared 0 bases from V and 6 bases from J, leaving 9 bases between. The CDR3 is 13 residues long. Together with reference TRBV9 and TRBJ1-1, the CDR3 gives the full variable domain: DSGVTQTPKHLITATGQRVTLRCSPRSGDLSVYWYQQSLDQGLQFLIQYYNGEERAKGNILERFSAQQFPDLHSELNLSSLELGDSALYFCASSVDGQPEAFFGQGTRLTVV.

In its sample, this clonotype was seen a few times. The genes are TRBV7-3 and TRBJ2-3; 10 bases align to TRBD2. Germline-derived CDR1 and CDR2 are SGHTA and FQGTGA. This CDR3 region has 16 residues. V lost 5 bases to trimming and J lost 2 bases; unmatched junction nucleotides: 7. The CDR3 protein is CASSQSGLAYTDTQYF. The CDR3 DNA sequence: TGTGCCAGCAGCCAATCGGGACTAGCGTACACAGATACGCAGTATTTT.

Ten or more counts support this clonotype. This rearrangement joins TRBV29-1 to TRBJ2-1, with 10 bases fitting TRBD2. The germline V gene encodes CDR1 SQVTM and CDR2 ANQGSEA. CDR3 length: 16 residues. Losses at the gene ends were 2 bases for V and 4 bases for J; bases not matched to a gene: 8. The CDR3 nucleotides are TGCAGCGTTGAATGGCTAGCGGGGGTGGGGTACAATGAGCAGTTCTTC. Translating gives CSVEWLAGVGYNEQFF.

In this sample, this clonotype turned up a few times. The J gene is TRBJ2-7, the V gene TRBV7-8, with a possible D match to TRBD1 (6 bases). Trimming left V 5 bases short and J 6 bases short, with 11 bases between. Germline V gene lookup returns CDR1 SGHVS and CDR2 FQNEAQ. CDR3 length: 12 amino acids. CDR3 residues: CASSPDSSEQYV. CDR3 bases: TGTGCCAGCAGCCCGGACAGCAGCGAGCAGTACGTC.

Ten or more counts support this clonotype. This chain uses TRBV5-1 with TRBJ2-1; possibly TRBD2 for D (5 bases). The germline V gene has CDR1 SGHRS and CDR2 YFSETQ. V lost 6 bases and J 7 bases, leaving 14 bases between the germline ends. This CDR3 comprises 13 residues. The CDR3 DNA reads as TGCGCCAGCAACCTCGCGGGTGGGAATGAGCAGTTCTTC. Translated, it gives CASNLAGGNEQFF.

This clonotype was picked up many times. The V call is TRBV27, the J call TRBJ2-2, with a weak D call TRBD2 (6 bases). The CDR3 has 18 amino acids. Germline V CDR1 and CDR2: MNHEY, SMNVEV (reference sequence). V lost 5 bases to trimming and J lost 2 bases, with 21 bases between them. The CDR3 is CASSPYPLSGENTGELFF. CDR3 in DNA: TGTGCCAGCAGTCCCTACCCCCTTAGCGGAGAAAACACCGGGGAGCTGTTTTTT.

The chain carries TRBV19 and TRBJ2-5; no clear D. The V and J ends lost 1 base and 2 bases respectively, with 11 bases between them. CDR3 length: 15 residues. The germline CDR1 and CDR2 sequences are LNHDA and SQIVND (reference sequence). The CDR3 is CASSIAKDLQETQYF. In DNA form, the CDR3 reads TGTGCCAGTAGTATAGCTAAAGACCTTCAAGAGACCCAGTACTTC.

This clonotype came up a few times. V gene TRBV27 combines with J gene TRBJ2-5, with unresolved D. The CDR3 is 13 residues long. CDR1 is MNHEY and CDR2 is SMNVEV in the germline V gene (reference sequence). V shed 5 bases and J shed 1 base, with 8 bases lying between them. In DNA, the CDR3 is TGTGCCAGCAGTAGAAAGGTCCAAGAGACCCAGTACTTC. The encoded protein is CASSRKVQETQYF.

This clonotype was seen a handful of times. The chain joins TRBV5-1 to TRBJ1-2, with 7 bases that match TRBD1. The J segment lost 4 bases and the V segment lost 4 bases, leaving 7 bases of the junction unmatched. This CDR3 region has 14 residues. The germline CDR1 and CDR2 sequences are SGHRS and YFSETQ. CDR3: CASSGRTGSYGYTF. Written as DNA, the CDR3 is TGCGCCAGCAGCGGACGGACAGGTTCCTATGGCTACACCTTC.

The J gene is TRBJ2-4, the V gene TRBV5-5; D is ambiguous. V gave up 1 base and J gave up 0 bases, with 11 bases separating them. The length of the CDR3 is 16 residues. CDR1 and CDR2 from the germline V gene are SGHKS and YYEKEE (reference sequence). The CDR3 protein is CASSLLSDLAKNIQYF. The CDR3 DNA reads as TGTGCCAGCAGCTTGCTCTCAGACCTAGCCAAAAACATTCAGTACTTC.

The CDR3 region is CASSRSGEETQYF. As DNA, the CDR3 is TGTGCCAGCAGTCGTAGCGGTGAAGAGACCCAGTACTTC. The chain employs TRBV12-3 or TRBV12-4 and TRBJ2-5; perhaps TRBD2 as D (6 bases). The V end was cut by 5 bases, the J end by 3 bases, with 10 bases between. This CDR3 contains 13 residues.

This clonotype has ten or more counts. The rearrangement uses TRBV12-5 and TRBJ1-5; D is unclear. This CDR3 has 12 residues. V dropped 1 base and J dropped 4 bases, with 2 bases sitting between them. Germline V lookup: CDR1 LGHNT, CDR2 FRNRAP. The CDR3 region is CASGLENQPQHF. CDR3 in DNA: TGTGCTAGTGGTTTGGAAAATCAGCCCCAGCATTTT.

The chain uses TRBV6-1 and TRBJ1-1; weak D call: TRBD1 (5 bases). CDR1 is MNHNS and CDR2 is SASEGT in the germline V gene. The CDR3 covers 13 residues. V lost 3 bases, J lost 4 bases, and 9 bases lay in between. The CDR3 region has the DNA TGTGCCAGCAGTGAGGGACGGCTCACTGAAGCTTTCTTT. It encodes CASSEGRLTEAFF.

This clonotype was seen more than once but under ten times. This chain links TRBV3-1 with TRBJ2-3; D tentatively reads TRBD1 or TRBD2 (5 bases each). CDR1 is LGHDT and CDR2 is YNNKEL in the germline V gene (reference sequence). The V end was cut by 4 bases, the J end by 13 bases, with 12 bases between. The CDR3 consists of 11 residues. The CDR3: CASSLRDQEYF. DNA of the CDR3: TGTGCCAGCAGCCTCCGGGACCAAGAGTATTTT.

This clonotype was observed a handful of times. The gene calls are TRBV7-2 and TRBJ1-5, with 7 bases that match TRBD1. The germline CDR1 and CDR2 sequences are SGHTA and FQGNSA. This CDR3 has 17 amino acids. The trim removed 2 bases at V and 1 base at J, leaving 8 bases unmatched. CDR3 loop: CASSLRAGTESNQPQHF. CDR3 sequence (DNA): TGTGCCAGCAGCTTACGGGCTGGGACAGAGAGCAATCAGCCCCAGCATTTT.

This clonotype was seen many times. The rearrangement links TRBV24-1 to TRBJ2-4; D possibly corresponds to TRBD2 (6 bases). Per the germline V gene, CDR1 is KGHDR and CDR2 is SFDVKD. The CDR3 covers 15 residues. V gave up 9 bases and J gave up 0 bases, with 14 bases separating them. CDR3 loop: CATSRGGGAKNIQYF. CDR3 DNA sequence: TGTGCCACCTCAAGGGGAGGCGGAGCCAAAAACATTCAGTACTTC.

The V and J genes are TRBV2 and TRBJ2-6; D unclear. The CDR3 sequence is 14 residues long. Germline CDR1 and CDR2: SNHLY and FYNNEI. The V end was cut by 8 bases, the J end by 2 bases, with 10 bases between. The CDR3: CASLPDPGANVLTF. The DNA of the CDR3 is TGTGCCAGCCTCCCCGATCCTGGGGCCAACGTCCTGACTTTC.